This T cell receptor beta chain was retrieved from a study of shared clonotypes between healthy human individuals. Study-level background: There were three CD4 naive, three CD4 memory, two CD8 naive and one CD8 memory plates per donor.

Study-wide results and limits: Several donors had roughly 5% of their naive CD4 clonotypes in common.

Genomic DNA of each subset was evenly split across several immunoSEQ plates. Replicate PCRs for sorted subsets used approximately 190 ng DNA; this equaled tens of thousands of T cell genomes. Clones were sequenced by immunoSEQ multiplex PCR, and TCRdb holds only the in-frame ones, with some missing. The repertoire holds about 2 million clones, with approximately 95% as singletons. Comments on this clone: Its antigen is currently unknown.

Material for sequencing was naive CD4+ T cells sorted from blood. Subset indicated: CD45RA+ positively selected. The sequence came from a man aged 18 to 35 in good health.

DNA for the CDR3: TGTGCCAGCAGCTTAGCGCCAGCGTATGAGCAGTTCTTC. Translated: CASSLAPAYEQFF. The genes are TRBV7-9 and TRBJ2-1, with D hard to call. The CDR3 length is 13 residues. Germline CDR1 SEHNR, CDR2 FQNEAQ (reference sequence). V was clipped by 0 bases and J by 8 bases, with 8 bases between them.